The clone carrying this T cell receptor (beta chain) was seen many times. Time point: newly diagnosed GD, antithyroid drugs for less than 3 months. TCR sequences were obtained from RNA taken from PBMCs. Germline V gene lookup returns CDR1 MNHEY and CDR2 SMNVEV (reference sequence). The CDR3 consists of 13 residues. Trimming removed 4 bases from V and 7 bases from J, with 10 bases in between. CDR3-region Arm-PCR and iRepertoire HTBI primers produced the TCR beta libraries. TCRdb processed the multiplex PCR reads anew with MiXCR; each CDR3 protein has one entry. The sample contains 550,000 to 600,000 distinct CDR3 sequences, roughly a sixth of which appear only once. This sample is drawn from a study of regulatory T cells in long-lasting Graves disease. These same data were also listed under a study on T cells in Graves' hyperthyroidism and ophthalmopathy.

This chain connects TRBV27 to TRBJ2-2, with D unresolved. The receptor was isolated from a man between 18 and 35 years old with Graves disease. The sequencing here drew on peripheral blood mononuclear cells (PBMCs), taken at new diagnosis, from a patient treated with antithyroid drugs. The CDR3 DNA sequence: TGTGCCAGCAGTTATCCCGACGGCGGGGAGCTGTTTTTT. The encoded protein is CASSYPDGGELFF.